The 2 T cell receptor beta chains in this list originate from one sample, sequenced in a study of blood T cell repertoires in COVID-19 (dated by TCRdb to the early 2020s). The library relied on the immunoSEQ multiplex PCR assay. Drawn from immuneACCESS, this table holds only the in-frame rearrangements with V and J called that TCRdb kept. Clones are partly lost; checked studies trace under half to an unresolved V gene and leave the rest unexplained. The sample profile shows 180,000 or so clones; over 80% of them were found once. Over 10% of the sample is in the top ten clones. Material: PBMCs or T cells enriched from blood (not recorded which). The receptors originated from a woman in her fifties or sixties who had recovered from COVID-19.

V is TRBV27 and J is TRBJ1-5; maybe TRBD1 (6 bases). The germline gives CDR1 MNHEY, CDR2 SMNVEV (reference sequence). With 7 bases removed from V and 1 base from J, the gap between germline ends came to 17 bases. The CDR3 consists of 16 residues. CDR3 nucleotide sequence: TGTGCCAGCAAGCCCCAGGGGCGAGCGAGCAATCAGCCCCAGCATTTT. It translates to CASKPQGRASNQPQHF.

A few counts support this clone. CDR3 bases: TGTGCCAGCAGTTCCCTACAGCGGACTAATGAAAAACTGTTTTTT. This codes for CASSSLQRTNEKLFF. The V call is TRBV28, the J call TRBJ1-4; D not certain. Deletions cut 4 bases from V and 2 bases from J, with 11 bases between. The CDR3 runs 15 residues. In germline, CDR1 is MDHEN, CDR2 SYDVKM.